The source of this TCR beta chain is a study of T cells after posttransplantation cyclophosphamide. The naive gate required viable CD3+CD4+ or CD3+CD8+ cells with CCR7+CD45RA+CD45RO-CD95-CD27+CD28+ phenotype. CDR1 and CDR2 (germline): SGHRS, YFSETQ. J was trimmed by 1 base and V by 7 bases; bases with no gene match: 8. There are 16 residues in the CDR3. Data came from immunoSEQ multiplex PCR; TCRdb stores just in-frame clones and leaves some out. The sample holds about 16,000 clones, about 95% seen once. Sequenced material: naive CD4+ T cells sorted from blood. The sequence came from a woman between 50 and 59 years old in good health and a related stem cell transplant donor. This sequence joins TRBV5-1 and TRBJ2-3; 11 bases align to TRBD2. The chain's CDR3 is CASDRLAGGGTDTQYF. DNA of the CDR3: TGCGCCAGCGACCGCTTAGCGGGAGGGGGCACAGATACGCAGTATTTT.